One and the same sample provided the 25 T cell receptor beta chains below, sequenced in a study of OX40 agonist ivuxolimab in advanced cancers. The protocol was immunoSEQ multiplex PCR, while the TCRdb copy is restricted to in-frame clones and leaves out a portion. The table shows some 96,000 clones, with around 93% occurring only once. Sequences were derived from CD4+ or CD8+ T cells sorted from blood, sampled in a trial of the OX40 agonist ivuxolimab. The receptors originated from an adult with an advanced solid tumor such as melanoma, head and neck, liver or kidney cancer.

This clone was seen a few times. The rearrangement joins TRBV19 to TRBJ1-1, with D hard to call. Germline V lookup: CDR1 LNHDA, CDR2 SQIVND (reference sequence). V lost 8 bases and J 4 bases, leaving 14 bases between the germline ends. CDR3 length: 13 amino acids. CDR3 in DNA: TGTGCCAGTTCTCCAATCTGGGGCACTGAAGCTTTCTTT. Encoded protein: CASSPIWGTEAFF.

The V gene is TRBV6-5, the J gene TRBJ2-1, with D possibly TRBD1 on 6 matching bases. The CDR3 length is 11 residues. V was shortened by 5 bases and J by 11 bases, with 10 bases between the two germline ends. Germline-derived CDR1 and CDR2 are MNHEY and SVGAGI. CDR3 sequence: CASSEGQQQFF. For the CDR3, the DNA is TGTGCCAGCAGTGAAGGACAGCAGCAGTTCTTC.

The chain combines TRBV4-2 with TRBJ2-5; D remains ambiguous. Trimming stripped 1 base from V and 4 bases from J, with 19 bases between. This CDR3 has 17 amino acids. The V gene's germline CDR1 is LGHNA and CDR2 YNFKEQ. For the CDR3, the DNA is TGTGCCAGCAGCCAAGCGGGCAGCTATGGAAGTGGAGAGACCCAGTACTTC. Encoded protein: CASSQAGSYGSGETQYF.

This clone was seen a single time. The genes are TRBV19 and TRBJ1-2; D perhaps matches TRBD1 (6 bases). The CDR3 totals 13 residues. The germline CDR1 and CDR2 sequences are LNHDA and SQIVND (reference sequence). V was trimmed by 8 bases and J by 2 bases, leaving 12 bases between them. CDR3 sequence reads: CASSNTGNYGYTF. The CDR3 region has the DNA TGTGCCAGTTCCAACACAGGGAACTATGGCTACACCTTC.

The rearrangement links TRBV7-3 to TRBJ2-1; D might be TRBD1 (6 bases). CDR1 SGHTA and CDR2 FQGTGA come from the germline V gene. The V end was cut by 5 bases, the J end by 14 bases, with 25 bases between. CDR3 length: 15 amino acids. CDR3 in DNA: TGTGCCAGCAGCCTAGGGCTAACAACTTCAGGGGATAAGTTCTTC. It specifies CASSLGLTTSGDKFF.

The V and J genes are TRBV7-8 and TRBJ2-1, with D uncertain. Trimming stripped 5 bases from V and 8 bases from J, with 13 bases between. The germline V gene encodes CDR1 SGHVS and CDR2 FQNEAQ. The CDR3 has 13 residues. The CDR3 nucleotides read TGTGCCAGCAGCCCGCCGAGAAGCGATGAGCAGTTCTTC. Protein: CASSPPRSDEQFF.

The chain couples TRBV7-6 to TRBJ1-4, with D possibly being TRBD1 (5 bases). This CDR3 is 14 amino acids long. V dropped 5 bases and J dropped 4 bases, with 11 bases sitting between them. The germline CDR1 and CDR2 sequences are SGHVS and FNYEAQ. CDR3 sequence reads: CASSIDSYNEKLFF. The CDR3 nucleotides read TGTGCCAGCAGCATAGACAGCTATAATGAAAAACTGTTTTTT.

Turning to this clone: Other DNA sequences in the sample encode the same CDR3. The chain joins TRBV9 to TRBJ2-3; TRBD2 matches 10 bases. Unmatched junction bases numbered 0, after V lost 2 bases and J lost 0 bases. The CDR3 extends over 15 amino acids. Germline loops: CDR1 SGDLS, CDR2 YYNGEE. The CDR3 protein is CASSVTSGSTDTQYF. The DNA of the CDR3 is TGTGCCAGCAGCGTGACTAGCGGGAGCACAGATACGCAGTATTTT.

The V gene is TRBV6-1, the J gene TRBJ2-7; D not certain. Trimming removed 6 bases from V and 5 bases from J, with 11 bases in between. Germline V gives CDR1 MNHNS, CDR2 SASEGT. The CDR3 has 12 amino acids. The CDR3 is CASSRGWDEQYF. The CDR3 DNA reads as TGTGCCAGCAGCCGCGGATGGGACGAGCAGTACTTC.

This chain links TRBV28 with TRBJ2-1, with TRBD1 matching 9 bases. CDR1 is MDHEN and CDR2 is SYDVKM in the germline V gene. CDR3 length equals 15 residues. Losses at the gene ends were 5 bases for V and 5 bases for J; bases not matched to a gene: 7. This CDR3 reads CASSLPGQGNNEQFF. In DNA form, the CDR3 reads TGTGCCAGCAGTCTTCCGGGACAGGGTAACAATGAGCAGTTCTTC.

V gene TRBV7-9 combines with J gene TRBJ2-1, with 10 bases fitting TRBD1. After removal of 1 base from V and 0 bases from J, the junction contained 6 bases not matched to a gene. This CDR3 comprises 18 residues. The germline gives CDR1 SEHNR, CDR2 FQNEAQ (reference sequence). The CDR3 here is CASSLGRGQGSSYNEQFF. The CDR3 coding sequence is TGTGCCAGCAGCTTAGGAAGGGGACAGGGGAGCTCCTACAATGAGCAGTTCTTC. The complete variable domain, with remaining parts taken from reference TRBV7-9 and TRBJ2-1, reads DTGVSQNPRHKITKRGQNVTFRCDPISEHNRLYWYRQTLGQGPEFLTYFQNEAQLEKSRLLSDRFSAERPKGSFSTLEIQRTEQGDSAMYLCASSLGRGQGSSYNEQFFGPGTRLTVL.

This chain connects TRBV28 to TRBJ1-1; D ambiguous. The CDR3 extends over 12 amino acids. Trimming took 1 base from V and 6 from J, leaving 6 bases between them. The germline gives CDR1 MDHEN, CDR2 SYDVKM. CDR3 sequence: CASSLSRSEAFF. In nucleotides, the CDR3 is TGTGCCAGCAGTTTATCTAGATCTGAAGCTTTCTTT. Together with reference TRBV28 and TRBJ1-1, the CDR3 gives the full variable domain: DVKVTQSSRYLVKRTGEKVFLECVQDMDHENMFWYRQDPGLGLRLIYFSYDVKMKEKGDIPEGYSVSREKKERFSLILESASTNQTSMYLCASSLSRSEAFFGQGTRLTVV.

CDR3 sequence reads: CASSRPGYGIYEQYF. The CDR3 nucleotides are TGTGCCAGCAGCCGACCGGGGTACGGTATCTACGAGCAGTACTTC. J is TRBJ2-7 and V is TRBV14, with a tentative D call TRBD2 (5 bases). This CDR3 has 15 residues. V dropped 4 bases and J dropped 3 bases, with 16 bases sitting between them. Per germline, CDR1 SGHDN and CDR2 FVKESK.

This clone came up once. The chain has TRBV25-1 and TRBJ2-1; D remains ambiguous. V shed 2 bases and J shed 7 bases, with 3 bases lying between them. Germline V gene data show CDR1 as MGHDK and CDR2 as SYGVNS. The CDR3 length is 11 residues. CDR3 loop: CASSERNEQFF. CDR3 nucleotides: TGTGCCAGCAGTGAAAGGAATGAGCAGTTCTTC.

V is TRBV2 and J is TRBJ2-1, with D possibly TRBD2 on 5 matching bases. CDR1 and CDR2 from the germline V gene are SNHLY and FYNNEI. This CDR3 contains 14 residues. V gave up 8 bases and J gave up 4 bases, with 15 bases separating them. CDR3: CASLLEFGYNEQFF. The CDR3, as DNA: TGTGCCAGCTTACTAGAGTTCGGTTACAATGAGCAGTTCTTC.

The chain employs TRBV11-2 and TRBJ1-2; 8 positions match TRBD1. This CDR3 contains 16 residues. Germline assignment: CDR1 SGHAT and CDR2 FQNNGV. J lost 5 bases, V lost 0 bases, and 8 bases had no gene match. CDR3 DNA: TGTGCCAGCAGCTTAGACGTCCAGGGGGCGCTTTATGGCTACACCTTC. Protein product: CASSLDVQGALYGYTF.

V gene TRBV5-1 combines with J gene TRBJ2-3; D gene uncertain. The CDR3 sequence is 14 residues long. From germline, CDR1 is SGHRS and CDR2 YFSETQ. V dropped 4 bases and J dropped 6 bases, with 15 bases sitting between them. The CDR3 DNA sequence: TGCGCCAGCAGCCCCCCCTTGATAGCTGATACGCAGTATTTT. It translates to CASSPPLIADTQYF.

V gene TRBV2 combines with J gene TRBJ2-7, with D unclear. CDR1 and CDR2 from the germline V gene are SNHLY and FYNNEI. V lost 4 bases and J 4 bases, leaving 11 bases between the germline ends. There are 13 residues in the CDR3. CDR3 DNA sequence: TGTGCCAGCAGTGGGCTAGTTTGGTACGAGCAGTACTTC. Amino acid sequence: CASSGLVWYEQYF.

This sequence joins TRBV2 and TRBJ1-5, with no clear D. The germline V gene has CDR1 SNHLY and CDR2 FYNNEI. V was cut by 4 bases and J by 4 bases, with 5 bases left in between. The CDR3 totals 12 residues. This chain's CDR3 is CASSVRNQPQHF. The CDR3 DNA reads as TGTGCCAGCAGTGTGCGGAATCAGCCCCAGCATTTT.

DNA of the CDR3: TGTGCCAGCAGTTCCCTCTACCCGACGGGGACCCAGTACTTC. As protein: CASSSLYPTGTQYF. The V call is TRBV28, the J call TRBJ2-5; no clear D gene. Germline CDR1 and CDR2: MDHEN and SYDVKM. The CDR3 sequence is 14 residues long. Trimming removed 4 bases at V and 7 bases at J, with 16 bases between. Full variable domain (missing parts from reference TRBV28 and TRBJ2-5): DVKVTQSSRYLVKRTGEKVFLECVQDMDHENMFWYRQDPGLGLRLIYFSYDVKMKEKGDIPEGYSVSREKKERFSLILESASTNQTSMYLCASSSLYPTGTQYFGPGTRLLVL.

This clone was counted a few times. The genes are TRBV7-2 and TRBJ1-2, with D perhaps TRBD1 (6 bases). V was pared by 5 bases and J by 4 bases, with 8 bases between. This CDR3 is 12 amino acids long. From germline, CDR1 is SGHTA and CDR2 FQGNSA. CDR3 residues: CASSIQGYGYTF. The CDR3 region has the DNA TGTGCCAGCAGCATACAGGGCTATGGCTACACCTTC.

With respect to this clone: Other DNA sequences from this sample encode an identical CDR3 as well. The chain is built from TRBV5-4 and TRBJ2-3, with 8 bases aligning to TRBD2. Germline loops: CDR1 SGHNT, CDR2 YYREEE (reference sequence). This CDR3 has 14 amino acids. Losses at the gene ends were 2 bases for V and 4 bases for J; bases not matched to a gene: 3. CDR3 residues: CASSLAGVADTQYF. Here the CDR3 DNA reads TGTGCCAGCAGCTTAGCGGGAGTCGCAGATACGCAGTATTTT.

This chain connects TRBV7-3 to TRBJ2-3; D call uncertain. Deletions cut 0 bases from V and 4 bases from J, with 8 bases between. Germline V CDR1 and CDR2: SGHTA, FQGTGA. The CDR3 totals 14 residues. This CDR3 is CASSLTGKADTQYF. Here the CDR3 DNA reads TGTGCCAGCAGCTTAACAGGAAAAGCAGATACGCAGTATTTT.

The J gene is TRBJ1-2, the V gene TRBV6-4, with 7 bases aligning to TRBD1. The germline CDR1 and CDR2 sequences are MRHNA and SNTAGT. The CDR3 extends over 13 amino acids. Losses at the gene ends were 3 bases for V and 2 bases for J; bases not matched to a gene: 0. The CDR3 nucleotides are TGTGCCAGCAGTGAGACAGGGAACTATGGCTACACCTTC. Amino acid sequence: CASSETGNYGYTF.

This clone has a handful of counts. The rearrangement uses TRBV30 and TRBJ1-5; perhaps TRBD1 as D (6 bases). Germline V lookup: CDR1 GTSNPN, CDR2 SVGIG (reference sequence). The CDR3 spans 14 residues. V lost 3 bases and J lost 6, with 15 bases in between. The CDR3 here is CAWSLTGARQPQHF. The CDR3 DNA reads as TGTGCCTGGAGCTTGACAGGAGCACGTCAGCCCCAGCATTTT.